This T cell receptor beta chain was sequenced in a study of T-cell memory formation after mild COVID-19. Each CDR3 protein is one row after TCRdb ran MiXCR on the 5' RACE reads. Among about 470,000 distinct CDR3 sequences, roughly 23% were seen once, and the ten largest hold around 12%. The length of the CDR3 is 13 residues. V was trimmed by 6 bases and J by 4 bases, leaving 12 bases between them. This chain uses TRBV12-3 or TRBV12-4 with TRBJ1-1, with D perhaps matching TRBD1 (6 bases). The specimen sequenced was PBMCs or a T cell subset sorted from them (not recorded which). The receptor was derived from an adult woman who had mild COVID-19 (a few samples of this study predate the infection). Cell type and time point are not known. The CDR3 DNA reads TGTGCCAGCAGGACCGAGGGGGGCACTGAAGCTTTCTTT. It encodes CASRTEGGTEAFF.